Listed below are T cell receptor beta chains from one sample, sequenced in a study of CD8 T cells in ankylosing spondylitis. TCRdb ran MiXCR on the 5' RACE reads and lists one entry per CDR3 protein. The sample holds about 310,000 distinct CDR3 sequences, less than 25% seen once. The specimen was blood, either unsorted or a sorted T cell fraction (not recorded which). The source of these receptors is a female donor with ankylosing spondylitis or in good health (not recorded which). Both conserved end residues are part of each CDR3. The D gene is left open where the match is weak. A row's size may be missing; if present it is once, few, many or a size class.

CDR3nt: TGTGCCTTGAGGGGTAGCACCTCCTACGAGCAGTACTTC
CDR3aa: CALRGSTSYEQYF
j_gene: TRBJ2-7
d_gene: -
v_gene: TRBV6-2/TRBV6-3
abundance: -

CDR3nt: TGTGCCAGCAGTCGTCTAGCGGGAGTTCCAGATACGCAGTATTTT
CDR3aa: CASSRLAGVPDTQYF
j_gene: TRBJ2-3
d_gene: TRBD2
v_gene: TRBV12-3/TRBV12-4
abundance: few

CDR3nt: TGTGCCAGTAGTCTAGTGGTGGAAACTGAAGCTTTCTTT
CDR3aa: CASSLVVETEAFF
j_gene: TRBJ1-1
d_gene: -
v_gene: TRBV19
abundance: few

CDR3nt: TGCGCCAGCAGCTTGAAAGACGGAGGAGGCACGCAGTATTTT
CDR3aa: CASSLKDGGGTQYF
j_gene: TRBJ2-3
d_gene: -
v_gene: TRBV5-1
abundance: few

CDR3nt: TGCGCCAGCAGTGAAATAGTGGGAGCGACATCCTACAATGAGCAGTTCTTC
CDR3aa: CASSEIVGATSYNEQFF
j_gene: TRBJ2-1
d_gene: -
v_gene: TRBV10-2
abundance: few

CDR3nt: TGTGCCAGCAGTTTTGGTTCGTTGAACACTGAAGCTTTCTTT
CDR3aa: CASSFGSLNTEAFF
j_gene: TRBJ1-1
d_gene: -
v_gene: TRBV12-3/TRBV12-4
abundance: -

CDR3nt: TGCAGTGCTAGTTTAAAGTGGTATGAGCAGTTCTTC
CDR3aa: CSASLKWYEQFF
j_gene: TRBJ2-1
d_gene: -
v_gene: TRBV20-1
abundance: -

CDR3nt: TGTGCCACCAGCAGAGATCGGGGCAGTCAAGAGACCCAGTACTTC
CDR3aa: CATSRDRGSQETQYF
j_gene: TRBJ2-5
d_gene: -
v_gene: TRBV15
abundance: few

CDR3nt: TGTGCCAGCTCGGAAGGGATGGAAAAACTGTTTTTT
CDR3aa: CASSEGMEKLFF
j_gene: TRBJ1-4
d_gene: -
v_gene: TRBV18
abundance: -

CDR3nt: TGCGCCAGCAGCTTGGTACAGCGGGAGGCCGGGGAGCTGTTTTTT
CDR3aa: CASSLVQREAGELFF
j_gene: TRBJ2-2
d_gene: TRBD2
v_gene: TRBV5-1
abundance: few

CDR3nt: TGTGCCAGCAGCTCGGGACTAGCGGGAGGATATGAGCAGTTCTTC
CDR3aa: CASSSGLAGGYEQFF
j_gene: TRBJ2-1
d_gene: TRBD2
v_gene: TRBV7-2
abundance: many

CDR3nt: TGTGCCAGCAGTTACAGAGGGGGCTACGAGCAGTACTTC
CDR3aa: CASSYRGGYEQYF
j_gene: TRBJ2-7
d_gene: -
v_gene: TRBV6-5
abundance: few

CDR3nt: TGTGCCAGCAGTGAAACCAGCGGGAGTGTCGGGACCCAGTACTTC
CDR3aa: CASSETSGSVGTQYF
j_gene: TRBJ2-5
d_gene: TRBD2
v_gene: TRBV6-1
abundance: -

CDR3nt: TGTGCCACCAGACCCGGGACAGAATACAATGAGCAGTTCTTC
CDR3aa: CATRPGTEYNEQFF
j_gene: TRBJ2-1
d_gene: TRBD1
v_gene: TRBV15
abundance: few

CDR3nt: TGTGCCAGCAGTTCCACAGGGGACTTCTCCTACGAGCAGTACTTC
CDR3aa: CASSSTGDFSYEQYF
j_gene: TRBJ2-7
d_gene: -
v_gene: TRBV7-6
abundance: -

CDR3nt: TGCGCCAGCAGCTTGGGGCGTTCGGGTCGAGATTCCTACGAGCAGTACTTC
CDR3aa: CASSLGRSGRDSYEQYF
j_gene: TRBJ2-7
d_gene: -
v_gene: TRBV5-1
abundance: -

CDR3nt: TGCAGTGCTCCTCGTCGGGGCCGTACCTCTGAAGCTTTCTTT
CDR3aa: CSAPRRGRTSEAFF
j_gene: TRBJ1-1
d_gene: -
v_gene: TRBV20-1
abundance: many

CDR3nt: TGTGCCAGCAGCTCTGGACAAGCAACTAATGAAAAACTGTTTTTT
CDR3aa: CASSSGQATNEKLFF
j_gene: TRBJ1-4
d_gene: -
v_gene: TRBV11-3
abundance: -

CDR3nt: TGTGCCTGGAAGTGGGGCGACGGAAACGAGCAGTACTTC
CDR3aa: CAWKWGDGNEQYF
j_gene: TRBJ2-7
d_gene: -
v_gene: TRBV30
abundance: few

CDR3nt: TGTGCCAGCAGCGCTAACAGGGGGAATTCACCCCTCCACTTT
CDR3aa: CASSANRGNSPLHF
j_gene: TRBJ1-6
d_gene: TRBD1
v_gene: TRBV11-2
abundance: -